One and the same sample provided the 14 T cell receptor beta chains below, sequenced in a study of cytomegalovirus exposure and HLA in healthy donors. PCR primers comprised 60 Vbeta and 13 Jbeta primers. The method was immunoSEQ multiplex PCR; TCRdb's version includes in-frame clones alone and lacks a portion of them. The table includes around 190,000 clones, 65% to 80% detected once. The sample comprised PBMCs. These receptors were collected from a man younger than 40 in good health and CMV-seropositive.

J is TRBJ2-7 and V is TRBV5-1; TRBD1 aligns across 9 bases. The germline V gene encodes CDR1 SGHRS and CDR2 YFSETQ. Unmatched junction bases numbered 8, after V lost 0 bases and J lost 7 bases. The CDR3 sequence is 15 residues long. The DNA of the CDR3 is TGCGCCAGCAGCTTGGACAGGGGGCCTTTTCGGGAGCAGTACTTC. This gives the protein CASSLDRGPFREQYF.

The chain recombines TRBV27 with TRBJ1-1; TRBD1 might be the D (5 bases). V dropped 5 bases and J dropped 1 base, with 11 bases sitting between them. CDR1 is MNHEY and CDR2 is SMNVEV in the germline V gene (reference sequence). The CDR3 consists of 14 residues. This CDR3 is CASSLQGANTEAFF. The CDR3 DNA reads as TGTGCCAGCAGTCTTCAGGGTGCGAACACTGAAGCTTTCTTT.

This sequence joins TRBV18 and TRBJ1-1; no reliable D call. The CDR3 is made up of 15 amino acids. V was cut by 1 base and J by 5 bases, with 14 bases left in between. The germline gives CDR1 KGHSH, CDR2 LQKENI. The CDR3 coding sequence is TGTGCCAGCTCACCACTAGATCCTGGAGGGACTGAAGCTTTCTTT. It codes for CASSPLDPGGTEAFF.

The chain has TRBV7-2 and TRBJ2-7, with TRBD2 matching 8 bases. The length of the CDR3 is 14 residues. Germline V gene data show CDR1 as SGHTA and CDR2 as FQGNSA. The trim removed 5 bases at V and 1 base at J, leaving 4 bases unmatched. CDR3 in DNA: TGTGCCAGCAGCCTAAGCGGGGGTTCCTACGAGCAGTACTTC. The encoded protein is CASSLSGGSYEQYF. Complete variable domain (other parts from reference TRBV7-2 and TRBJ2-7): GAGVSQSPSNKVTEKGKDVELRCDPISGHTALYWYRQSLGQGLEFLIYFQGNSAPDKSGLPSDRFSAERTGGSVSTLTIQRTQQEDSAVYLCASSLSGGSYEQYFGPGTRLTVT.

The genes are TRBV6-5 and TRBJ2-7, with 7 positions matching TRBD2. In germline, CDR1 is MNHEY, CDR2 SVGAGI. This CDR3 is built from 14 residues. The V and J ends lost 2 bases and 5 bases, in that order; junction bases with no gene match: 6. The CDR3 DNA reads TGTGCCAGCAGTTACGGTGGGAGGGGCCACGAGCAGTACTTC. Translation gives CASSYGGRGHEQYF.

The chain employs TRBV18 and TRBJ2-1; no clear D gene. The V gene lost 3 bases and the J gene lost 8 bases, with 5 bases spanning the gap. The length of the CDR3 is 11 residues. CDR1 and CDR2 (germline): KGHSH, LQKENI. The CDR3 nucleotides read TGTGCCAGCTCACCCTTCGATGAGCAGTTCTTC. Amino acid sequence: CASSPFDEQFF. The full variable domain, rest sourced from reference TRBV18 and TRBJ2-1, is NAGVMQNPRHLVRRRGQEARLRCSPMKGHSHVYWYRQLPEEGLKFMVYLQKENIIDESGMPKERFSAEFPKEGPSILRIQQVVRGDSAAYFCASSPFDEQFFGPGTRLTVL.

V and J are TRBV7-8 and TRBJ2-1, with 9 positions matching TRBD2. Germline CDR1 is SGHVS and CDR2 is FQNEAQ. The V and J ends lost 3 bases and 8 bases, in that order; junction bases with no gene match: 8. The CDR3 is 15 amino acids. The CDR3 reads CASSFRGRAGDEQFF. CDR3 nucleotides: TGTGCCAGCAGCTTCCGCGGGAGGGCCGGAGATGAGCAGTTCTTC.

J is TRBJ1-1 and V is TRBV7-3, with D unresolved. V gave up 3 bases and J gave up 0 bases, with 5 bases separating them. This CDR3 is built from 13 residues. Germline V gives CDR1 SGHTA, CDR2 FQGTGA. CDR3 DNA: TGTGCCAGCAGCTTCCAGATGAACACTGAAGCTTTCTTT. This sequence encodes CASSFQMNTEAFF.

This chain links TRBV7-3 with TRBJ2-2, with 9 positions matching TRBD1. CDR1 is SGHTA and CDR2 is FQGTGA in the germline V gene. The CDR3 spans 15 residues. The trim removed 6 bases at V and 4 bases at J, leaving 6 bases unmatched. CDR3 protein: CASRPGTGFTGELFF. CDR3 bases: TGTGCCAGCAGGCCCGGGACAGGGTTCACCGGGGAGCTGTTTTTT. The full variable domain, completed using reference TRBV7-3 and TRBJ2-2, is GAGVSQTPSNKVTEKGKYVELRCDPISGHTALYWYRQSLGQGPEFLIYFQGTGAADDSGLPNDRFFAVRPEGSVSTLKIQRTERGDSAVYLCASRPGTGFTGELFFGEGSRLTVL.

This CDR3 is CASSPRGKAIRSYGYTF. In nucleotides, the CDR3 is TGTGCCAGCAGCCCCCGGGGAAAGGCCATTAGGTCCTATGGCTACACCTTC. The chain carries TRBV7-2 and TRBJ1-2; the D is unclear. V lost 5 bases, J lost 4 bases, and 23 bases lay in between. CDR1 is SGHTA, CDR2 FQGNSA, per germline. This CDR3 comprises 17 residues.

This clone has just a few counts. The V gene is TRBV18, the J gene TRBJ1-5; D gene ambiguous. Trimming pared 8 bases from V and 5 bases from J, leaving 10 bases between. This CDR3 region has 12 residues. Germline V CDR1 and CDR2: KGHSH, LQKENI. CDR3 sequence (DNA): TGTGCCAGCCGACGGGGAGATCAGCCCCAGCATTTT. As protein: CASRRGDQPQHF.

This chain uses TRBV19 with TRBJ2-1; 12 bases fit TRBD2. The J segment lost 9 bases and the V segment lost 4 bases, leaving 16 bases of the junction unmatched. Germline V gives CDR1 LNHDA, CDR2 SQIVND (reference sequence). The CDR3 length is 18 residues. For the CDR3, the DNA is TGTGCCAGTAGTAGAACCCGCCGACTAGCGGGGGAGAGGTCTGAGCAGTTCTTC. Amino acid sequence: CASSRTRRLAGERSEQFF. Based on the CDR3 plus reference TRBV19 and TRBJ2-1, the full variable domain is DGGITQSPKYLFRKEGQNVTLSCEQNLNHDAMYWYRQDPGQGLRLIYYSQIVNDFQKGDIAEGYSVSREKKESFPLTVTSAQKNPTAFYLCASSRTRRLAGERSEQFFGPGTRLTVL.

V gene TRBV9 combines with J gene TRBJ2-2, with D possibly TRBD2 on 6 matching bases. Germline loops: CDR1 SGDLS, CDR2 YYNGEE. V shed 4 bases and J shed 5 bases, with 9 bases lying between them. The CDR3 has 13 residues. The CDR3 region is CASSFGSTGELFF. For the CDR3, the DNA is TGTGCCAGCAGCTTCGGGAGTACCGGGGAGCTGTTTTTT.

V gene TRBV5-6 combines with J gene TRBJ2-7; TRBD1 might be the D (6 bases). The V end was cut by 4 bases, the J end by 5 bases, with 13 bases between. This CDR3 is 13 amino acids long. Germline V gene data show CDR1 as SGHDT and CDR2 as YYEEEE. CDR3 nucleotides: TGTGCCAGCAGCCCTACAGGGTTCCACGAGCAGTACTTC. Its translation: CASSPTGFHEQYF.